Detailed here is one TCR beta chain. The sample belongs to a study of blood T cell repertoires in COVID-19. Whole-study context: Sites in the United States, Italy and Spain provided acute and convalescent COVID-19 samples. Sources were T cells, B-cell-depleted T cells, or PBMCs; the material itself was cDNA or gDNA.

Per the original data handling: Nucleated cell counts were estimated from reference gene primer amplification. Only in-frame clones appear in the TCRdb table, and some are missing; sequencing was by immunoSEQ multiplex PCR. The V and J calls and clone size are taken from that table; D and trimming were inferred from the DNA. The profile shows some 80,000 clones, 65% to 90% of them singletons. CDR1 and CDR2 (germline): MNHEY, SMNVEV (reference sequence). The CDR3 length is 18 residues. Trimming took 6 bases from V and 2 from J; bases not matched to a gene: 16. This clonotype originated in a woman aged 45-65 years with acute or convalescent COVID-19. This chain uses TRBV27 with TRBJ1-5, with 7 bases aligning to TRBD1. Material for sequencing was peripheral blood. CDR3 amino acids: CASRPLSSPGGGNQPQHF. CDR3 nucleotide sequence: TGTGCCAGCAGACCCCTATCATCCCCAGGGGGAGGCAATCAGCCCCAGCATTTT.